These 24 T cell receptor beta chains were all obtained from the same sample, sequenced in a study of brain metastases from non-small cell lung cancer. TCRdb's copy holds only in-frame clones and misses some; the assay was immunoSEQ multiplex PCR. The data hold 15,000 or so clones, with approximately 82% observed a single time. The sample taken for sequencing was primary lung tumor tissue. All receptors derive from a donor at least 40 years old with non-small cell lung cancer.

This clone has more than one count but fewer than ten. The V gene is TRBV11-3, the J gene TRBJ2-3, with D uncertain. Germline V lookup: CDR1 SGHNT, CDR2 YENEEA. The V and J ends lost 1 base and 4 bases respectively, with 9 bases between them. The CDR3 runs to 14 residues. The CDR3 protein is CASSLGAIPDTQYF. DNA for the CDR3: TGTGCCAGCAGCTTAGGGGCGATCCCAGATACGCAGTATTTT.

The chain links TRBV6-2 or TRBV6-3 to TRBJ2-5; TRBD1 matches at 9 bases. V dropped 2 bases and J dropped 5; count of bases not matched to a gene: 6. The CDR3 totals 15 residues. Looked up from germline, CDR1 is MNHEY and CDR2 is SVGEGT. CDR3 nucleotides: TGTGCCAGCAGTTACGGGTGGGGGACAGGGGAGACCCAGTACTTC. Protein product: CASSYGWGTGETQYF.

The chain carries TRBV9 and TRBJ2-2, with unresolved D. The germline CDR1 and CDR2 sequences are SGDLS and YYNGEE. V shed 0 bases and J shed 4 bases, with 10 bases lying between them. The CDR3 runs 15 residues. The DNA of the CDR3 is TGTGCCAGCAGCGTAGATATGGGGTTCACCGGGGAGCTGTTTTTT. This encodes CASSVDMGFTGELFF.

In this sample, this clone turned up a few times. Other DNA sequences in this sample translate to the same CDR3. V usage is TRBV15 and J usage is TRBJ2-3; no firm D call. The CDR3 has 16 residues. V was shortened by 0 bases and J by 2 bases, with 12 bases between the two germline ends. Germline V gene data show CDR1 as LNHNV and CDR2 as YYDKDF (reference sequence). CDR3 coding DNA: TGTGCCACCAGCAGAGATCCCGGAACTAACACAGATACGCAGTATTTT. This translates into CATSRDPGTNTDTQYF.

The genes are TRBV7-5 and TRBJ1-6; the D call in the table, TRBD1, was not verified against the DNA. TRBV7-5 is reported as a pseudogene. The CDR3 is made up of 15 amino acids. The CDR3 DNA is TGTGCCAGAAGTTATGACATCCAGGGGGAATCACCCCTCCACTTT. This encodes CARSYDIQGESPLHF.

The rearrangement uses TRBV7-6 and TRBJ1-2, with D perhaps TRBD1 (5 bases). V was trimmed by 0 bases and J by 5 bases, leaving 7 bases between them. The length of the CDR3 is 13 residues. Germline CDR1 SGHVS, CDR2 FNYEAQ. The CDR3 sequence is CASSLAAGYGYTF. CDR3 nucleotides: TGTGCCAGCAGCTTAGCGGCAGGGTATGGCTACACCTTC.

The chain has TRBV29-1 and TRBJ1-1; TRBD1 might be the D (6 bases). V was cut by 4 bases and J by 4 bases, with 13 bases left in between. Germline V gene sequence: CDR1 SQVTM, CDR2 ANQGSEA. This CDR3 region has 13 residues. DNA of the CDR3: TGCAGCGTTGGAAGGGGGGTGGGCACTGAAGCTTTCTTT. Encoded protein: CSVGRGVGTEAFF.

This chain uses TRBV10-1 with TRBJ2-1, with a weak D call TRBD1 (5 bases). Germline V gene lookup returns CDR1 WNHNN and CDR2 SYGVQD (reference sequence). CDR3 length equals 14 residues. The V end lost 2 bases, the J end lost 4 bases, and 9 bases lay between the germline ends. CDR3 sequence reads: CASSERQFYNEQFF. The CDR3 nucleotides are TGCGCCAGCAGTGAGAGACAGTTTTACAATGAGCAGTTCTTC.

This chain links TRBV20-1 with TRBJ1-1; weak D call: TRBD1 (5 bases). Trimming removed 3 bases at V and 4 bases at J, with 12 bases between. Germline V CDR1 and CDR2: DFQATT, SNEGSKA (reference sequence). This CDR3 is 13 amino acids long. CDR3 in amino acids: CSASRDEVTEAFF. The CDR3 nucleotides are TGCAGTGCTAGTAGGGACGAGGTCACTGAAGCTTTCTTT.

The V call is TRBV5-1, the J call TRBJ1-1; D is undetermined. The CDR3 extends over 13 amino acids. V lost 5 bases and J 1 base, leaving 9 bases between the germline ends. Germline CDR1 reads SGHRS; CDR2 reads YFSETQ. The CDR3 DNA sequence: TGCGCCAGCAGTACGGACGGGAACACTGAAGCTTTCTTT. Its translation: CASSTDGNTEAFF.

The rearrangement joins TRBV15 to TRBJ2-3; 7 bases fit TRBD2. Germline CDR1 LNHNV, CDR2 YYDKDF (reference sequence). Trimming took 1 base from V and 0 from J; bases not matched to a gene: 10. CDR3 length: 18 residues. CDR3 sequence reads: CATSRGYPGGSSTDTQYF. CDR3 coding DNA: TGTGCCACCAGCAGAGGCTACCCTGGCGGGAGTAGCACAGATACGCAGTATTTT.

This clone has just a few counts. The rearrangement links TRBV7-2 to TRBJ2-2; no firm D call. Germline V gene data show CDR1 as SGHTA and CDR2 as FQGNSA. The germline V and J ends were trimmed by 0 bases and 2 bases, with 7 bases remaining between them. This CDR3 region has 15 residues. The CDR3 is CASSLASINTGELFF. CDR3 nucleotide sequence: TGTGCCAGCAGCTTAGCATCTATAAACACCGGGGAGCTGTTTTTT.

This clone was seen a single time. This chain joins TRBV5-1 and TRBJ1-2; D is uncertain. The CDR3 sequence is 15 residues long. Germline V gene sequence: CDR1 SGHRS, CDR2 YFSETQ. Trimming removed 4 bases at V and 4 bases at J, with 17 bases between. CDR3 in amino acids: CASSPGDQPLYGYTF. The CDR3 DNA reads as TGCGCCAGCAGCCCGGGAGACCAACCTCTCTATGGCTACACCTTC.

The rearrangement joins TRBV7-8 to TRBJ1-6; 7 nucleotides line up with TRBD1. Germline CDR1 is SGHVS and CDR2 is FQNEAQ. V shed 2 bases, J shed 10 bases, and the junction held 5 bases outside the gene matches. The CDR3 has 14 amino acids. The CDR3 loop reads CASSLRQGVSPLHF. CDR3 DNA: TGTGCCAGCAGCTTAAGGCAGGGGGTGTCACCCCTCCACTTT.

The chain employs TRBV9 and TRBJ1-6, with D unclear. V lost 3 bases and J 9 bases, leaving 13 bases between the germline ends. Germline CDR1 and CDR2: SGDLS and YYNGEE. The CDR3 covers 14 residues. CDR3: CASSAGSSGSPLHF. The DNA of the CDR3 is TGTGCCAGCAGCGCCGGTAGTAGTGGTTCACCCCTCCACTTT.

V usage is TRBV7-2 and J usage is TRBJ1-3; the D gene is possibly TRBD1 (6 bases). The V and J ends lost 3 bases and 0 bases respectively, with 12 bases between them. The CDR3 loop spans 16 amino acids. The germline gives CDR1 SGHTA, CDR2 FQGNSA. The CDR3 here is CASSFGQPNSGNTIYF. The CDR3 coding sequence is TGTGCCAGCAGCTTCGGACAGCCTAACTCTGGAAACACCATATATTTT.

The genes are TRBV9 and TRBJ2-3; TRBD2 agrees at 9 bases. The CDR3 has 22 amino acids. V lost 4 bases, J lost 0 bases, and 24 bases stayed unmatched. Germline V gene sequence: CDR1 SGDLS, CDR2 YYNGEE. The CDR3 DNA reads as TGTGCCAGCAGCCCGACCCCAGATGGACTAGCGATTCTTCCGACTAGCACAGATACGCAGTATTTT. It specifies CASSPTPDGLAILPTSTDTQYF.

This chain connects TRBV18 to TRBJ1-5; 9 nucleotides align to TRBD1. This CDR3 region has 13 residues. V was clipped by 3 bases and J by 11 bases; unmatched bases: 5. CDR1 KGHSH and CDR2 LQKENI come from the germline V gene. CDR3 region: CASSPARTGAQHF. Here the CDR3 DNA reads TGTGCCAGCTCACCCGCCAGGACAGGGGCCCAGCATTTT.

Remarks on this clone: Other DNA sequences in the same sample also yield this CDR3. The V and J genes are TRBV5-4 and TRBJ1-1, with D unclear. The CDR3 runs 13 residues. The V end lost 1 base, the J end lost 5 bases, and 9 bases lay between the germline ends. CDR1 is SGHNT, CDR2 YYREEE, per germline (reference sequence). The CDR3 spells CASSLTKATEAFF. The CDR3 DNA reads TGTGCCAGCAGCTTGACAAAGGCTACTGAAGCTTTCTTT.

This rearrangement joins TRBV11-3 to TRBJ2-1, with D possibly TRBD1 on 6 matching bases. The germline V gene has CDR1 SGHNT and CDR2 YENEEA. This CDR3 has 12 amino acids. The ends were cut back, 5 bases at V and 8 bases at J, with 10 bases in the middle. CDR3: CASSLWTDEQFF. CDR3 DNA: TGTGCCAGCAGCCTGTGGACAGATGAGCAGTTCTTC.

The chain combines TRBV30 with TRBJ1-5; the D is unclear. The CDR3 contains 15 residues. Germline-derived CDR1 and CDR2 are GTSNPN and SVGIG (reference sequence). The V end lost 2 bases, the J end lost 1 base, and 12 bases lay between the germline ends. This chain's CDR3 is CAWSPQAESNQPQHF. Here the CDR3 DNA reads TGTGCCTGGAGTCCCCAGGCCGAGAGCAATCAGCCCCAGCATTTT.

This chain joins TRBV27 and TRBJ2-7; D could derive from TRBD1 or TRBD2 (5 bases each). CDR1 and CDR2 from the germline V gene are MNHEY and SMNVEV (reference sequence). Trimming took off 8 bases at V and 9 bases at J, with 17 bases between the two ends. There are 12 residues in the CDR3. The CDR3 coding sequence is TGTGCCAGCCGACCTTTGGCTGGGGGGCAGTACTTC. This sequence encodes CASRPLAGGQYF.

The CDR3 region is CASSERIQNNEQFF. The CDR3 DNA follows: TGCGCCAGCAGTGAGAGGATACAGAACAATGAGCAGTTCTTC. The chain employs TRBV10-1 and TRBJ2-1; D is ambiguous. The germline CDR1 and CDR2 sequences are WNHNN and SYGVQD (reference sequence). V was cut by 2 bases and J by 5 bases, with 10 bases left in between. The CDR3 loop spans 14 amino acids.

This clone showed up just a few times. CDR3 protein: CASSLERDTQYF. CDR3 nucleotides: TGTGCCAGCAGCTTGGAGCGTGATACGCAGTATTTT. The chain links TRBV5-4 to TRBJ2-3; D gene unclear. This CDR3 region has 12 residues. Germline CDR1 reads SGHNT; CDR2 reads YYREEE (reference sequence). V lost 0 bases, J lost 6 bases, and 5 bases lay in between.